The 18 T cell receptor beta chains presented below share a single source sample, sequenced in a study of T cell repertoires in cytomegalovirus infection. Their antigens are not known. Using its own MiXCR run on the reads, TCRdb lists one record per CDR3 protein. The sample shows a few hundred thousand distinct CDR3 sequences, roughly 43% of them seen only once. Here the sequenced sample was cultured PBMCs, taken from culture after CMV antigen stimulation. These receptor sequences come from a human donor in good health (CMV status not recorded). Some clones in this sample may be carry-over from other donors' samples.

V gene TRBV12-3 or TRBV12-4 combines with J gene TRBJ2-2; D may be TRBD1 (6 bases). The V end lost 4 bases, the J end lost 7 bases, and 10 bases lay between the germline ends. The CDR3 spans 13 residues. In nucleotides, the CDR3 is TGTGCCAGCAGTTCCACAGGGTTCGGGGAGCTGTTTTTT. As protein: CASSSTGFGELFF.

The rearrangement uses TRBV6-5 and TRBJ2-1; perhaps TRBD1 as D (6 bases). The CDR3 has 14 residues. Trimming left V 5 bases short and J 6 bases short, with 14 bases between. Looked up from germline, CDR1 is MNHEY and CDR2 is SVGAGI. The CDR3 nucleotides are TGTGCCAGCAGTACTCGAGGGGGTGGCAATGAGCAGTTCTTC. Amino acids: CASSTRGGGNEQFF.

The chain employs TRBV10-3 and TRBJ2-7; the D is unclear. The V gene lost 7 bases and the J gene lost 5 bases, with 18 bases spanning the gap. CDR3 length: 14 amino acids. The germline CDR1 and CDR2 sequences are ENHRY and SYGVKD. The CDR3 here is CAIKSTSNPHEQYF. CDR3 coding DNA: TGTGCCATCAAGAGCACCAGCAACCCCCACGAGCAGTACTTC.

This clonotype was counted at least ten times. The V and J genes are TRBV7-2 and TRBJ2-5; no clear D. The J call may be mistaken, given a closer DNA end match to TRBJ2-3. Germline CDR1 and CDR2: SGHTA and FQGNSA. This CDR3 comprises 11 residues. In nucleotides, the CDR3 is TGTGCCAGCAGCTCGGGCGGTACGCAGTATTTT. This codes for CASSSGGTQYF.

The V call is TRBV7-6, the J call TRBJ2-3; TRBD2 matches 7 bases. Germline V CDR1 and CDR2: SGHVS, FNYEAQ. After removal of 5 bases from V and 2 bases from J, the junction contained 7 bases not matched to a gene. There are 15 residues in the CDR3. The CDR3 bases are TGTGCCAGCAGCGTACTAGCGACTAACACAGATACGCAGTATTTT. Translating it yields CASSVLATNTDTQYF.

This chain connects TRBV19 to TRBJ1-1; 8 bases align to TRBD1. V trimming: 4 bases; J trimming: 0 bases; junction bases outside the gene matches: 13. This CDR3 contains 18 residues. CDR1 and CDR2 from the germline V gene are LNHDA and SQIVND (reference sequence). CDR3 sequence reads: CASSKGTGWQYVNTEAFF. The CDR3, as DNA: TGTGCCAGTAGTAAAGGGACAGGATGGCAGTATGTGAACACTGAAGCTTTCTTT. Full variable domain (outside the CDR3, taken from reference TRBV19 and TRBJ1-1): DGGITQSPKYLFRKEGQNVTLSCEQNLNHDAMYWYRQDPGQGLRLIYYSQIVNDFQKGDIAEGYSVSREKKESFPLTVTSAQKNPTAFYLCASSKGTGWQYVNTEAFFGQGTRLTVV.

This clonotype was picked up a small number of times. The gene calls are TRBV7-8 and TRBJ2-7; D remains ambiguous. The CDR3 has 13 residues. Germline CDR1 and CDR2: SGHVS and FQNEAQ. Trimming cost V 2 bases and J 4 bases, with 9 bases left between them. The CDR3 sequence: CASSLLEGYEQYF. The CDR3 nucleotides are TGTGCCAGCAGCTTACTAGAAGGGTACGAGCAGTACTTC.

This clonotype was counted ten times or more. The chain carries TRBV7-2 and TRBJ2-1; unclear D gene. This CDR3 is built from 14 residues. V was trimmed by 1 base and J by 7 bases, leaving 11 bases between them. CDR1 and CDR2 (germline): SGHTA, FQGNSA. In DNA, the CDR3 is TGTGCCAGCAGCTTAGTAGGGCTGGGGAATGAGCAGTTCTTC. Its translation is CASSLVGLGNEQFF.

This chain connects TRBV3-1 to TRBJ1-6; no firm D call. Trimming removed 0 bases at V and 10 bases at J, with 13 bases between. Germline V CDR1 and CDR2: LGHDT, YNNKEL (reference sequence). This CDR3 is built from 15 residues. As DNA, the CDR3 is TGTGCCAGCAGCCAAGATTTGAGTCAAGGATCACCCCTCCACTTT. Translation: CASSQDLSQGSPLHF. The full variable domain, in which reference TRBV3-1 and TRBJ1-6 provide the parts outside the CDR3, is DTAVSQTPKYLVTQMGNDKSIKCEQNLGHDTMYWYKQDSKKFLKIMFSYNNKELIINETVPNRFSPKSPDKAHLNLHINSLELGDSAVYFCASSQDLSQGSPLHFGNGTRLTVT.

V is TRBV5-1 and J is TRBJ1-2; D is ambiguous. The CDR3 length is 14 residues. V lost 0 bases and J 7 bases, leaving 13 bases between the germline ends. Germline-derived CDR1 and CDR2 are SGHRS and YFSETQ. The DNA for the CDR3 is TGCGCCAGCAGCTTGGAAGACAAATCCTCTGGCTACACCTTC. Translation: CASSLEDKSSGYTF.

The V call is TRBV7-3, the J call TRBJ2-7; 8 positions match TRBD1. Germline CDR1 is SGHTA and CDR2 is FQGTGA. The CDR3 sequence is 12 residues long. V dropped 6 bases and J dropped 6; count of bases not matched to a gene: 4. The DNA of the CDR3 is TGTGCCAGCAGTCAGGGGGCGATCGAGCAGTACTTC. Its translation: CASSQGAIEQYF.

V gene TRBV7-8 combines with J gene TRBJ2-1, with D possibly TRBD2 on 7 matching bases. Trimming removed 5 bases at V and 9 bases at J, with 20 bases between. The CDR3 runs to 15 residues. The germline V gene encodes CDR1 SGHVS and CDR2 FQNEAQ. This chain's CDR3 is CASSILRGGGSEQFF. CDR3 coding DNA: TGTGCCAGCAGCATCCTTAGGGGGGGGGGTTCTGAGCAGTTCTTC.

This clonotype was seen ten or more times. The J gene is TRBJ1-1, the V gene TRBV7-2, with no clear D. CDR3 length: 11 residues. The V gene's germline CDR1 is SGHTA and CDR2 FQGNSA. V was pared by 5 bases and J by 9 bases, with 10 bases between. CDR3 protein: CASSGSRKAFF. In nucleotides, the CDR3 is TGTGCCAGCAGCGGCAGTAGGAAAGCTTTCTTT.

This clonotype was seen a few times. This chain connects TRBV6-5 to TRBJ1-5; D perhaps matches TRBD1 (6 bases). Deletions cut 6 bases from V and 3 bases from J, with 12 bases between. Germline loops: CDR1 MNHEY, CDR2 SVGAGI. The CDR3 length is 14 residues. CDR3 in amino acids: CASSPGDHNQPQHF. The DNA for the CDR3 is TGTGCCAGCAGCCCAGGGGACCACAATCAGCCCCAGCATTTT.

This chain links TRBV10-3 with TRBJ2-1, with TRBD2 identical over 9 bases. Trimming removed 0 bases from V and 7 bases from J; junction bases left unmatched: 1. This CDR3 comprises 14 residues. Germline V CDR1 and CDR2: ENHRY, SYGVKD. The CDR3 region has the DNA TGTGCCATCAGTGAGTCGCTAGCGGGAAATGAGCAGTTCTTC. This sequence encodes CAISESLAGNEQFF.

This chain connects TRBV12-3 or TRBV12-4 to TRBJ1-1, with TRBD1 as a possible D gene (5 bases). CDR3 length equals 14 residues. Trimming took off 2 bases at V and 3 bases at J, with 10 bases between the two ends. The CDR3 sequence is CASSLRGLYTEAFF. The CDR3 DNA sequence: TGTGCCAGCAGTTTAAGGGGACTCTACACTGAAGCTTTCTTT.

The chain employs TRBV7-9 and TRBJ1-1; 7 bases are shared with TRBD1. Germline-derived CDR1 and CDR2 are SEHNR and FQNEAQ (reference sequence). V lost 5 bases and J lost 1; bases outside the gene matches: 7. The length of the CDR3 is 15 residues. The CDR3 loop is CASSPPWTGNTEAFF. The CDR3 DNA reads TGTGCCAGCAGCCCCCCCTGGACAGGGAACACTGAAGCTTTCTTT.

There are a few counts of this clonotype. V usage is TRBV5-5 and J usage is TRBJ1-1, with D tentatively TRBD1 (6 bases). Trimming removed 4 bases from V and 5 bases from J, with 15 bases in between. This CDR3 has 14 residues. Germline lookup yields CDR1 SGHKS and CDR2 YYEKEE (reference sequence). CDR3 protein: CASSQVTGNTEAFF. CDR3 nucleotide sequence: TGTGCCAGCAGCCAAGTTACAGGGAATACTGAAGCTTTCTTT.